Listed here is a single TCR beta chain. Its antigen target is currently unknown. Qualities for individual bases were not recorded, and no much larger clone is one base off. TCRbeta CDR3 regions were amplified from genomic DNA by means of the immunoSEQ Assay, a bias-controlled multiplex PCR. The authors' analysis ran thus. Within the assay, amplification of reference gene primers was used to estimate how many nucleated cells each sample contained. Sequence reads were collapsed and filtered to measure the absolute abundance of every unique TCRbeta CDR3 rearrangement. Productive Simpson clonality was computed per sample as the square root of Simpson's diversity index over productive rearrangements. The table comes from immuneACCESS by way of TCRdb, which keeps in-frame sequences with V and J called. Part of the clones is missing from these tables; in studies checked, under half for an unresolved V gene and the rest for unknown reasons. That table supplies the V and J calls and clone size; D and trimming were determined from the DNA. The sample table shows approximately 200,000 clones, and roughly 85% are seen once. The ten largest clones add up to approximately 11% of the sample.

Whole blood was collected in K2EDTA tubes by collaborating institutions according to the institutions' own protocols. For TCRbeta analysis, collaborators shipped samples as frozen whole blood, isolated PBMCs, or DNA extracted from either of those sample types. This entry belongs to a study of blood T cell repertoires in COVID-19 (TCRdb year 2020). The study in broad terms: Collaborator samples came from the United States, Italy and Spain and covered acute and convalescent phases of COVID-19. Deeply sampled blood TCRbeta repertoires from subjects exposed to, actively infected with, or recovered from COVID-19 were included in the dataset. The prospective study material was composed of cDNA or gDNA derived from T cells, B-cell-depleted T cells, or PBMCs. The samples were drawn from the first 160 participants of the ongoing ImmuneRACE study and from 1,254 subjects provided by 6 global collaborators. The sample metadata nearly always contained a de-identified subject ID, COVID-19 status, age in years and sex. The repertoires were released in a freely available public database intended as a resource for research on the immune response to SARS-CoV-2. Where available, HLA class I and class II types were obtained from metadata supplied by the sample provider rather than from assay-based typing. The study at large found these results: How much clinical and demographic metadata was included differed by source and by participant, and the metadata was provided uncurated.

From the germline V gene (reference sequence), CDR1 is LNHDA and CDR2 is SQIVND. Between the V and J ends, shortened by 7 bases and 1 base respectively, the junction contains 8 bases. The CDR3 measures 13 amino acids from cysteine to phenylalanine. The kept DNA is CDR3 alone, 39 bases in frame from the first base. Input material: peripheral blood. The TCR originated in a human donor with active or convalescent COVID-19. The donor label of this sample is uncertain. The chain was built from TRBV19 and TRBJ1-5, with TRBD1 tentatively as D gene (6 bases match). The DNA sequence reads TGTGCCAGTACGGGACACAGCAATCAGCCCCAGCATTTT. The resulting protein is CASTGHSNQPQHF.